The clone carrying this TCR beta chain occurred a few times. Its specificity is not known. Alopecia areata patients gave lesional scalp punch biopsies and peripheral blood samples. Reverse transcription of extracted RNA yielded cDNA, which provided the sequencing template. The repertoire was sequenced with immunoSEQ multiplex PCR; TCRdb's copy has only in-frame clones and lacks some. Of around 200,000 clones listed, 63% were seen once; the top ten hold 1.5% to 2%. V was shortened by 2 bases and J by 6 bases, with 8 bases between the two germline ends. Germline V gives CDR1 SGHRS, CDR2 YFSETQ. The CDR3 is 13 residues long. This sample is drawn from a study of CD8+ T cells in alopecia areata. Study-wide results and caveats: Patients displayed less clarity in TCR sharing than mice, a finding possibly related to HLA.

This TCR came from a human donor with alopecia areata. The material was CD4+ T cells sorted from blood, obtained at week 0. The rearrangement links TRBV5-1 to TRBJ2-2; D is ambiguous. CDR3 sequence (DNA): TGCGCCAGCAGCTTTGAGCAGCCCGGGGAGCTGTTTTTT. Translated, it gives CASSFEQPGELFF.